Reported below is one T cell receptor beta chain. Amplified TCR beta CDR3 regions came from RNA transcripts. The primer set for the first-round RT-PCR of the TCR CDR3 was HTBI. MiXCR, run by TCRdb on the multiplex PCR reads, gives a single entry per CDR3 protein. This repertoire shows around 450,000 distinct CDR3 sequences, approximately 15% found once; its top ten account for 7.5% to 8%. This entry comes from a study of T cells in Graves' hyperthyroidism and ophthalmopathy. On the study more broadly: Peripheral blood was secured at the point of initial diagnosis, before any treatment.

The CDR3 is 15 residues long. With 8 bases clipped from V and 4 bases from J, the junction kept 8 bases outside the gene matches. Per germline, CDR1 SEHNR and CDR2 FQNEAQ (reference sequence). Patients aged 18 to 65 with hyperthyroidism were newly diagnosed, with duration under 2 months. The sequencing input was blood. The TCR comes from a woman aged 18-29 years with Graves' hyperthyroidism. The chain recombines TRBV7-9 with TRBJ2-2; TRBD2 agrees at 9 bases. In nucleotides, the CDR3 is TGTGCCAGCGGGCTGGCGGGGGGGCCCACCGGGGAGCTGTTTTTT. Protein sequence: CASGLAGGPTGELFF. Using reference TRBV7-9 and TRBJ2-2 for the parts outside the CDR3, the full variable domain is DTGVSQNPRHKITKRGQNVTFRCDPISEHNRLYWYRQTLGQGPEFLTYFQNEAQLEKSRLLSDRFSAERPKGSFSTLEIQRTEQGDSAMYLCASGLAGGPTGELFFGEGSRLTVL.